The 10 T cell receptor beta chains below were found in one sample sequenced in a study of cytomegalovirus exposure and HLA in healthy donors. The repertoire was sequenced with immunoSEQ multiplex PCR; TCRdb's copy has only in-frame clones and lacks some. The sample carries approximately 46,000 clones, around nine tenths recorded once. Sequenced sample: PBMCs. The source is a young man in good health and CMV-seronegative.

The J gene is TRBJ2-5, the V gene TRBV27; the match to TRBD1 covers 10 bases. V trimming: 4 bases; J trimming: 7 bases; junction bases outside the gene matches: 9. The CDR3 loop spans 15 amino acids. The germline CDR1 and CDR2 sequences are MNHEY and SMNVEV (reference sequence). The CDR3 here is CASSSGTGEVGTQYF. In DNA, the CDR3 is TGTGCCAGCAGTTCCGGGACAGGGGAAGTTGGGACCCAGTACTTC.

V usage is TRBV18 and J usage is TRBJ1-1; 9 nucleotides agree with TRBD1. The CDR3 loop spans 16 amino acids. The trim removed 6 bases at V and 1 base at J, leaving 9 bases unmatched. CDR1 is KGHSH and CDR2 is LQKENI in the germline V gene. CDR3 amino acids: CASSPGQGRENTEAFF. The CDR3 DNA follows: TGTGCCAGCTCCCCGGGACAGGGAAGGGAGAACACTGAAGCTTTCTTT.

The V and J genes are TRBV30 and TRBJ1-2; the D gene is possibly TRBD1 (5 bases). CDR1 and CDR2 from the germline V gene are GTSNPN and SVGIG (reference sequence). Trimming stripped 4 bases from V and 2 bases from J, with 14 bases between. This CDR3 comprises 14 residues. Here the CDR3 reads CAWKGTAGNYGYTF. CDR3 in DNA: TGTGCCTGGAAGGGGACGGCGGGAAACTATGGCTACACCTTC.

The genes are TRBV7-9 and TRBJ2-1, with 7 bases fitting TRBD2. Per the germline V gene, CDR1 is SEHNR and CDR2 is FQNEAQ (reference sequence). Germline trimming cut 3 bases from V and 4 bases from J; bases unmatched to any gene: 6. This CDR3 region has 15 residues. The CDR3 sequence is CASSLREQPYNEQFF. For the CDR3, the DNA is TGTGCCAGCAGCTTGCGGGAGCAACCATACAATGAGCAGTTCTTC.

This clone was recorded a few times. The V call is TRBV7-9, the J call TRBJ1-4, with TRBD1 matching over 7 bases. The CDR3 runs 16 residues. CDR1 SEHNR and CDR2 FQNEAQ come from the germline V gene (reference sequence). V shed 5 bases and J 5 bases; nucleotides not matched to a gene: 11. In DNA, the CDR3 is TGTGCCAGCAGCGCACCCGGGACAGTAATGAATGAAAAACTGTTTTTT. This gives the protein CASSAPGTVMNEKLFF.

The chain combines TRBV5-1 with TRBJ2-7, with 8 bases aligning to TRBD2. CDR3 size: 14 residues. CDR1 and CDR2 (germline): SGHRS, YFSETQ. After removal of 1 base from V and 3 bases from J, the junction contained 3 bases not matched to a gene. DNA for the CDR3: TGCGCCAGCAGCTTGCGAGCGGGAGACTACGAGCAGTACTTC. It encodes CASSLRAGDYEQYF.

CDR3 coding DNA: TGCAGCGTTGAAGGGACTAGCGGGCCCACGCAGTATTTT. Encoded protein: CSVEGTSGPTQYF. The rearrangement joins TRBV29-1 to TRBJ2-3; 11 bases align to TRBD2. The CDR3 has 13 residues. Germline V gene sequence: CDR1 SQVTM, CDR2 ANQGSEA. V gave up 1 base and J gave up 9 bases; unmatched junction bases: 3.

The V call is TRBV9, the J call TRBJ2-5; D not resolved. Trimming removed 3 bases at V and 4 bases at J, with 16 bases between. CDR3 size: 15 residues. Looked up from germline, CDR1 is SGDLS and CDR2 is YYNGEE. The CDR3 protein is CASSAPYEAPETQYF. The CDR3 coding sequence is TGTGCCAGCAGCGCCCCCTATGAGGCCCCAGAGACCCAGTACTTC.

This sequence joins TRBV28 and TRBJ1-1, with TRBD1 matching 8 bases. CDR3 length: 15 residues. V gave up 7 bases and J gave up 3 bases; unmatched junction bases: 10. CDR1 MDHEN and CDR2 SYDVKM come from the germline V gene. CDR3 loop: CASIPSRTGYTEAFF. DNA of the CDR3: TGTGCCAGCATCCCTAGTAGGACAGGGTACACTGAAGCTTTCTTT.

This chain connects TRBV19 to TRBJ2-1; 7 bases align to TRBD2. Trimming at V came to 6 bases and at J to 4 bases, leaving 12 bases not matched to a gene. There are 16 residues in the CDR3. Looked up from germline, CDR1 is LNHDA and CDR2 is SQIVND (reference sequence). The CDR3 coding sequence is TGTGCCAGTAGGGGGGTTGGGCGGGAGCTTTACAATGAGCAGTTCTTC. Translated: CASRGVGRELYNEQFF.